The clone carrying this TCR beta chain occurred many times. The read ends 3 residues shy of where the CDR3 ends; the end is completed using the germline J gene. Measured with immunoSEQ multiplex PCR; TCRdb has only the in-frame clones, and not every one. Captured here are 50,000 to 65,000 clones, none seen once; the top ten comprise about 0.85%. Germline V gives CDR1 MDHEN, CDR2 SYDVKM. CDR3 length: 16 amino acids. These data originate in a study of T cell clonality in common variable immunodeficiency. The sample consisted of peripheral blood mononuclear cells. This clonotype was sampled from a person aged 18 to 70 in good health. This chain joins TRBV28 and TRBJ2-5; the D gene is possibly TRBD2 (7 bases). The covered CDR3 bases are TGTGCCAGCAGTTTTTTTGACGGGGGGCCTGATGAAACC. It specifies CASSFFDGGPDET. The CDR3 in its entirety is CASSFFDGGPDETQYF.